These 32 T cell receptor beta chains were sequenced from one sample in a study of control samples from healthy donors and cancer patients. Here immunoSEQ multiplex PCR was the method, and the copy in TCRdb shows in-frame clones only, minus some. The sample holds about 170,000 clones, approximately 92% seen once. The sample comprised blood. These receptors were collected from a woman aged 55-70 years in good health.

This chain connects TRBV2 to TRBJ1-2, with 7 bases lining up with TRBD1. The CDR3 has 13 residues. Germline V gene data show CDR1 as SNHLY and CDR2 as FYNNEI. J gave up 8 bases and V 5 bases, and 8 bases lay outside the gene matches. As DNA, the CDR3 is TGTGCCAGCAGTCGGACAGGATCGGTAGGCTACACCTTC. This encodes CASSRTGSVGYTF.

J is TRBJ2-2 and V is TRBV6-2 or TRBV6-3, with unresolved D. The V gene lost 4 bases and the J gene lost 5 bases, with 5 bases spanning the gap. The V gene's germline CDR1 is MNHEY and CDR2 SVGEGT. The CDR3 has 12 amino acids. Written as DNA, the CDR3 is TGTGCCAGCAGTTCCTGGACCGGGGAGCTGTTTTTT. Protein product: CASSSWTGELFF.

V usage is TRBV15 and J usage is TRBJ2-7, with TRBD1 identical over 7 bases. V shed 1 base and J 0 bases; nucleotides not matched to a gene: 0. The CDR3 consists of 14 residues. Per germline, CDR1 LNHNV and CDR2 YYDKDF (reference sequence). CDR3 DNA sequence: TGTGCCACCAGCAGAGGACAGGGCTCCTACGAGCAGTACTTC. Its translation: CATSRGQGSYEQYF.

This chain joins TRBV5-1 and TRBJ2-1; D is unclear. V was cut by 1 base and J by 0 bases, with 8 bases left in between. CDR3 length: 15 amino acids. Germline-derived CDR1 and CDR2 are SGHRS and YFSETQ. CDR3 nucleotide sequence: TGCGCCAGCAGCTTGACAGCGAGCTCCTACAATGAGCAGTTCTTC. Amino acids: CASSLTASSYNEQFF.

The CDR3: CASSRTGISNQPQHF. The CDR3 DNA reads as TGTGCCAGCAGCCGCACAGGAATAAGCAATCAGCCCCAGCATTTT. The V and J genes are TRBV7-2 and TRBJ1-5, with D tentatively TRBD1 (5 bases). Per the germline V gene, CDR1 is SGHTA and CDR2 is FQGNSA. Trimming stripped 5 bases from V and 1 base from J, with 12 bases between. This CDR3 is built from 15 residues.

The V call is TRBV28, the J call TRBJ1-2; 7 nucleotides align to TRBD1. The CDR3 extends over 14 amino acids. The germline CDR1 and CDR2 sequences are MDHEN and SYDVKM. V dropped 6 bases and J dropped 8; count of bases not matched to a gene: 12. CDR3 sequence reads: CASSGSEGAVGYTF. The CDR3 DNA is TGTGCCAGCAGCGGATCGGAGGGGGCAGTAGGCTACACCTTC.

The chain combines TRBV7-9 with TRBJ1-2; D perhaps matches TRBD1 (5 bases). The CDR3 runs to 17 residues. Between the trimmed V and J ends, which lost 6 bases and 1 base, there was a span of 21 bases. Germline loops: CDR1 SEHNR, CDR2 FQNEAQ (reference sequence). The CDR3 coding sequence is TGTGCCAGCAGTCCGAACCCAGGGTCAGTGGGTAACTATGGCTACACCTTC. It specifies CASSPNPGSVGNYGYTF.

V gene TRBV9 combines with J gene TRBJ2-1; D call uncertain. Trimming pared 3 bases from V and 4 bases from J, leaving 14 bases between. CDR1 is SGDLS and CDR2 is YYNGEE in the germline V gene. The CDR3 has 15 residues. The CDR3 region has the DNA TGTGCCAGCAGCGAGGGTACGACGGAATACAATGAGCAGTTCTTC. Translation gives CASSEGTTEYNEQFF.

The chain uses TRBV11-2 and TRBJ2-3, with D possibly being TRBD1 (5 bases). This CDR3 is built from 17 residues. Germline-derived CDR1 and CDR2 are SGHAT and FQNNGV. The V gene lost 0 bases and the J gene lost 2 bases, with 15 bases spanning the gap. The CDR3 nucleotides are TGTGCCAGCAGCTTAGATGATCCAGGGAAGGCCACAGATACGCAGTATTTT. It specifies CASSLDDPGKATDTQYF.

This clone came up once. The genes are TRBV5-8 and TRBJ2-2, with 10 bases aligning to TRBD1. This CDR3 comprises 15 residues. J gave up 3 bases and V 4 bases, and 3 bases lay outside the gene matches. Germline CDR1 reads SGHTS; CDR2 reads YDEGEE. The CDR3 DNA reads TGTGCCAGCAGCCCTGGACAGGGGGACACCGGGGAGCTGTTTTTT. Amino acids: CASSPGQGDTGELFF.

This sequence joins TRBV7-9 and TRBJ2-7, with TRBD2 matching over 7 bases. V lost 2 bases and J lost 1; bases outside the gene matches: 2. CDR1 is SEHNR, CDR2 FQNEAQ, per germline (reference sequence). The length of the CDR3 is 14 residues. CDR3 nucleotides: TGTGCCAGCAGCTTAACGGGGGGATCCTACGAGCAGTACTTC. It translates to CASSLTGGSYEQYF.

The genes are TRBV9 and TRBJ2-5; 10 bases align to TRBD1. Trimming at V came to 3 bases and at J to 3 bases, leaving 2 bases not matched to a gene. CDR1 is SGDLS, CDR2 YYNGEE, per germline. The CDR3 is made up of 14 amino acids. CDR3: CASSAGTGEETQYF. The CDR3 nucleotides read TGTGCCAGCAGCGCCGGGACAGGGGAAGAGACCCAGTACTTC.

The J gene is TRBJ1-1, the V gene TRBV10-3; D is unresolved. Germline values: CDR1 ENHRY, CDR2 SYGVKD. The CDR3 runs to 13 residues. The V end was cut by 7 bases, the J end by 1 base, with 10 bases between. The chain's CDR3 is CAITLDPNTEAFF. The CDR3 DNA reads as TGTGCCATCACCCTGGACCCGAACACTGAAGCTTTCTTT.

The rearrangement joins TRBV7-2 to TRBJ1-3, with a possible D match to TRBD1 (5 bases). Trimming took 6 bases from V and 1 from J, leaving 13 bases between them. This CDR3 contains 15 residues. Germline CDR1 SGHTA, CDR2 FQGNSA. The CDR3 region is CASRAPGLSGNTIYF. In DNA form, the CDR3 reads TGTGCCAGCAGGGCCCCAGGGCTTTCTGGAAACACCATATATTTT.

The chain has TRBV7-2 and TRBJ1-2, with 8 bases fitting TRBD1. J gave up 1 base and V 5 bases, and 3 bases lay outside the gene matches. This CDR3 is built from 14 residues. In germline, CDR1 is SGHTA, CDR2 FQGNSA. In nucleotides, the CDR3 is TGTGCCAGCAGCCCGGACAGGGATAACTATGGCTACACCTTC. Residues: CASSPDRDNYGYTF.

J is TRBJ1-5 and V is TRBV11-2; D is unresolved. This CDR3 spans 14 amino acids. CDR1 and CDR2 from the germline V gene are SGHAT and FQNNGV. V lost 5 bases to trimming and J lost 3 bases, with 11 bases between them. The DNA for the CDR3 is TGTGCCAGCAGCCTAACGACAAACAATCAGCCCCAGCATTTT. Translation gives CASSLTTNNQPQHF. Using reference TRBV11-2 and TRBJ1-5 for the parts outside the CDR3, the full variable domain is EAGVAQSPRYKIIEKRQSVAFWCNPISGHATLYWYQQILGQGPKLLIQFQNNGVVDDSQLPKDRFSAERLKGVDSTLKIQPAKLEDSAVYLCASSLTTNNQPQHFGDGTRLSIL.

This clone showed up just a few times. The chain uses TRBV5-1 and TRBJ1-2; D ambiguous. V lost 4 bases and J lost 2, with 12 bases in between. The CDR3 totals 14 residues. Germline V gene lookup returns CDR1 SGHRS and CDR2 YFSETQ. CDR3 protein: CASSTSGLNYGYTF. CDR3 sequence (DNA): TGCGCCAGCAGCACCTCGGGATTAAACTATGGCTACACCTTC. The whole variable domain, remainder taken from reference TRBV5-1 and TRBJ1-2, is KAGVTQTPRYLIKTRGQQVTLSCSPISGHRSVSWYQQTPGQGLQFLFEYFSETQRNKGNFPGRFSGRQFSNSRSEMNVSTLELGDSALYLCASSTSGLNYGYTFGSGTRLTVV.

The rearrangement uses TRBV5-8 and TRBJ2-2, with D possibly TRBD2 on 5 matching bases. The CDR3 sequence is 16 residues long. The V gene's germline CDR1 is SGHTS and CDR2 YDEGEE. Trimming cost V 1 base and J 2 bases, with 12 bases left between them. The CDR3 DNA follows: TGTGCCAGCAGCTTGCTTGGACTTTCCAACACCGGGGAGCTGTTTTTT. The encoded protein is CASSLLGLSNTGELFF.

The chain has TRBV6-6 and TRBJ1-6; TRBD1 matches 8 bases. The CDR3 length is 14 residues. The germline CDR1 and CDR2 sequences are MNHNY and SVGAGI (reference sequence). V was pared by 10 bases and J by 6 bases, with 8 bases of the junction left unmatched. In DNA, the CDR3 is TGTGCCACCTATACAGGGGGGCCTAATTCACCCCTCCACTTT. Its translation: CATYTGGPNSPLHF.

This clone was seen a single time. The chain carries TRBV5-1 and TRBJ1-5; no definite D call. The CDR3 extends over 15 amino acids. Trimming removed 0 bases at V and 4 bases at J, with 11 bases between. Germline CDR1 SGHRS, CDR2 YFSETQ. CDR3 residues: CASSLGWGSNQPQHF. The CDR3 DNA follows: TGCGCCAGCAGCTTGGGGTGGGGTTCAAATCAGCCCCAGCATTTT.

The V call is TRBV15, the J call TRBJ1-2, with TRBD1 matching over 7 bases. The CDR3 runs 16 residues. Germline loops: CDR1 LNHNV, CDR2 YYDKDF (reference sequence). V trimming: 0 bases; J trimming: 0 bases; junction bases outside the gene matches: 4. As DNA, the CDR3 is TGTGCCACCAGCAGAGATCTGGGACAGCCTAACTATGGCTACACCTTC. This gives the protein CATSRDLGQPNYGYTF.

The V gene is TRBV2, the J gene TRBJ2-1; TRBD2 agrees at 9 bases. In germline, CDR1 is SNHLY, CDR2 FYNNEI. V shed 8 bases and J 7 bases; nucleotides not matched to a gene: 12. This CDR3 is 15 amino acids long. The CDR3 is CASGRGGLMRNEQFF. In DNA form, the CDR3 reads TGTGCCAGCGGGCGGGGGGGCCTTATGAGGAATGAGCAGTTCTTC.

This chain joins TRBV10-3 and TRBJ1-6, with TRBD1 matching over 8 bases. This CDR3 is built from 14 residues. The trim removed 6 bases at V and 14 bases at J, leaving 12 bases unmatched. Per the germline V gene, CDR1 is ENHRY and CDR2 is SYGVKD. CDR3 DNA: TGTGCCATCAGCTTAGGGACAGGCTTGGCCACCCTCCACTTT. Translating gives CAISLGTGLATLHF.

The genes are TRBV10-3 and TRBJ1-2; a possible D gene is TRBD1 (5 bases). Trimming took 6 bases from V and 2 from J, leaving 16 bases between them. Germline values: CDR1 ENHRY, CDR2 SYGVKD. This CDR3 is 15 amino acids long. The CDR3 here is CAIRTSGPINYGYTF. The CDR3, as DNA: TGTGCCATCAGGACCTCGGGACCGATCAACTATGGCTACACCTTC.

The chain recombines TRBV4-1 with TRBJ2-2; 13 bases are a match to TRBD2. The germline V gene has CDR1 MGHRA and CDR2 YSYEKL. CDR3 length equals 16 residues. V trimming: 6 bases; J trimming: 6 bases; junction bases outside the gene matches: 7. The DNA of the CDR3 is TGCGCCAGCAGTCGGACTAGCGGGGGAGGGTCCGGGGAGCTGTTTTTT. Its translation: CASSRTSGGGSGELFF.

To note about this clone: An end of the junction differs from the germline gene, which may be a read error. This rearrangement joins TRBV4-3 to TRBJ1-2; the D is unclear. The length of the CDR3 is 13 residues. Germline V gene data show CDR1 as LGHNA and CDR2 as YSLEER. CDR3 bases: TGCACCAGCAGCCAAGATAGCGATTATGGCTACACCTTC. Protein: CTSSQDSDYGYTF.

The V call is TRBV4-2, the J call TRBJ2-5; TRBD2 agrees at 7 bases. The CDR3 spans 18 residues. The germline V gene encodes CDR1 LGHNA and CDR2 YNFKEQ. The junction had 13 bases not matched to a gene; V was cut back by 1 base and J by 2 bases. The CDR3 DNA sequence: TGTGCCAGCAGCCAAGCTGTTCGTGTGGGGGGGGAACAAGAGACCCAGTACTTC. Translating it yields CASSQAVRVGGEQETQYF.

This CDR3 reads CASMTGRYNEQFF. The DNA for the CDR3 is TGTGCCAGTATGACAGGGCGCTACAATGAGCAGTTCTTC. The chain couples TRBV19 to TRBJ2-1; TRBD1 agrees at 7 bases. With V trimmed by 7 bases and J by 3 bases, 3 bases remained unmatched. CDR1 is LNHDA and CDR2 is SQIVND in the germline V gene (reference sequence). The CDR3 loop spans 13 amino acids.

The gene calls are TRBV6-5 and TRBJ1-5; D unresolved. V lost 8 bases to trimming and J lost 4 bases, with 18 bases between them. The CDR3 length is 15 residues. The germline CDR1 and CDR2 sequences are MNHEY and SVGAGI. CDR3 DNA sequence: TGTGCCAGCGTGGAAAGGTTCGGAGAAAATCAGCCCCAGCATTTT. The encoded protein is CASVERFGENQPQHF.

This rearrangement joins TRBV4-2 to TRBJ2-2, with D perhaps matching TRBD1 or TRBD2 (5 bases each). Trimming stripped 1 base from V and 4 bases from J, with 13 bases between. Germline V gene lookup returns CDR1 LGHNA and CDR2 YNFKEQ. This CDR3 has 16 amino acids. Written as DNA, the CDR3 is TGTGCCAGCAGCCAAGTGGGAATGGGACCCACCGGGGAGCTGTTTTTT. Amino acid sequence: CASSQVGMGPTGELFF.

The table lists this clone with a count of one. The chain joins TRBV6-6 to TRBJ1-3; D is possibly TRBD1 (5 bases). The CDR3 is 16 amino acids. The V and J ends lost 0 bases and 0 bases respectively, with 9 bases between them. The germline V gene encodes CDR1 MNHNY and CDR2 SVGAGI (reference sequence). The CDR3 loop reads CASSYSGGSSGNTIYF. The CDR3 nucleotides are TGTGCCAGCAGTTACTCGGGGGGGAGCTCTGGAAACACCATATATTTT.

This clone was picked up one time. The J gene is TRBJ2-4, the V gene TRBV5-4; 8 positions agree with TRBD2. The CDR3 totals 17 residues. Per germline, CDR1 SGHNT and CDR2 YYREEE (reference sequence). V dropped 0 bases and J dropped 0; count of bases not matched to a gene: 5. CDR3 amino acids: CASSLGLAGIAKNIQYF. CDR3 nucleotides: TGTGCCAGCAGCTTGGGGTTAGCGGGGATAGCCAAAAACATTCAGTACTTC.